A selection of T cell receptor beta chains follows, all from one sample in a study of TIL therapy for anti-PD-1-resistant metastatic lung cancer. Profiling relied on immunoSEQ multiplex PCR, and the TCRdb table lists in-frame clones only, not all of them. Of roughly 57,000 clones listed, approximately 80% were seen once; the top ten hold less than 3.5%. Here the sequenced sample was blood, taken at baseline. Source of these receptors: a person aged 25 to 85 with non-small cell lung cancer. Each CDR3 is given with its conserved first and last residue. The D gene is left open where the match is weak. Clone size is given for some rows only: seen once, a few or many times, or a class if the clone is expanded.

j_gene: TRBJ2-1; v_gene: TRBV6-5; d_gene: TRBD2; abundance: NA; CDR3aa: CASKGSGENEQFF; CDR3nt: TGTGCCAGCAAGGGGAGCGGGGAGAATGAGCAGTTCTTC
j_gene: TRBJ2-5; v_gene: TRBV18; d_gene: TRBD1; abundance: NA; CDR3aa: CASSPGTGGSETQYF; CDR3nt: TGTGCCAGCTCCCCCGGGACAGGGGGAAGCGAGACCCAGTACTTC
j_gene: TRBJ1-1; v_gene: TRBV7-9; d_gene: NA; abundance: few; CDR3aa: CASTGGIEAFF; CDR3nt: TGTGCCAGCACCGGGGGAATTGAAGCTTTCTTT
j_gene: TRBJ1-3; v_gene: TRBV5-4; d_gene: NA; abundance: NA; CDR3aa: CASSGGITGYNTIYF; CDR3nt: TGTGCCAGCAGCGGGGGGATCACAGGGTACAACACCATATATTTT
j_gene: TRBJ2-3; v_gene: TRBV19; d_gene: NA; abundance: NA; CDR3aa: CASKRAWGPGRADTQYF; CDR3nt: TGTGCCAGTAAAAGGGCCTGGGGACCGGGCCGGGCAGATACGCAGTATTTT
j_gene: TRBJ2-1; v_gene: TRBV5-1; d_gene: NA; abundance: NA; CDR3aa: CASSFSGRDNEQFF; CDR3nt: TGCGCCAGCAGCTTTTCCGGGAGAGACAATGAGCAGTTCTTC
j_gene: TRBJ2-1; v_gene: TRBV4-1; d_gene: NA; abundance: NA; CDR3aa: CASSFESGTAYNEQFF; CDR3nt: TGCGCCAGCAGTTTCGAATCCGGGACGGCCTACAATGAGCAGTTCTTC
j_gene: TRBJ2-7; v_gene: TRBV18; d_gene: NA; abundance: NA; CDR3aa: CASSPMKGTYEQYF; CDR3nt: TGTGCCAGCTCACCAATGAAAGGTACCTACGAGCAGTACTTC
j_gene: TRBJ2-5; v_gene: TRBV3-1/TRBV3-2; d_gene: NA; abundance: NA; CDR3aa: CASSQDWEDEETQYF; CDR3nt: TGTGCCAGCAGCCAAGATTGGGAGGACGAAGAGACCCAGTACTTC
j_gene: TRBJ1-1; v_gene: TRBV28; d_gene: TRBD1; abundance: NA; CDR3aa: CASSLFGRGLMNTEAFF; CDR3nt: TGTGCCAGCAGTTTATTTGGCAGGGGGCTAATGAACACTGAAGCTTTCTTT
j_gene: TRBJ2-7; v_gene: TRBV12-1; d_gene: NA; abundance: NA; CDR3aa: CASSFGPGAALCF; CDR3nt: NA
j_gene: TRBJ2-5; v_gene: TRBV12-3/TRBV12-4; d_gene: NA; abundance: NA; CDR3aa: CASRRTQETQYF; CDR3nt: TGTGCCAGCAGGAGGACACAAGAGACCCAGTACTTC
j_gene: TRBJ2-7; v_gene: TRBV5-1; d_gene: NA; abundance: NA; CDR3aa: CASSLGRTWGTDYEQYF; CDR3nt: TGCGCCAGCAGCTTGGGTCGAACTTGGGGAACCGACTACGAGCAGTACTTC
j_gene: TRBJ2-1; v_gene: TRBV3-1/TRBV3-2; d_gene: NA; abundance: NA; CDR3aa: CASSQGSLMHNEQFF; CDR3nt: TGTGCCAGCAGCCAAGGTAGCCTTATGCACAATGAGCAGTTCTTC
j_gene: TRBJ1-1; v_gene: TRBV6-4; d_gene: NA; abundance: NA; CDR3aa: CASRARTQVGEAFF; CDR3nt: TGTGCCAGCAGAGCGAGGACCCAGGTTGGTGAAGCTTTCTTT
j_gene: TRBJ1-6; v_gene: TRBV30; d_gene: NA; abundance: NA; CDR3aa: CAWARGGTQNSPLHF; CDR3nt: TGTGCCTGGGCAAGAGGTGGGACTCAGAATTCACCCCTCCACTTT
j_gene: TRBJ2-1; v_gene: TRBV6-6; d_gene: NA; abundance: once; CDR3aa: CASSYSMAGRNNEQFF; CDR3nt: TGTGCCAGCAGTTACTCGATGGCGGGGAGGAACAATGAGCAGTTCTTC
j_gene: TRBJ2-5; v_gene: TRBV19; d_gene: TRBD2; abundance: NA; CDR3aa: CASSSGGETQYF; CDR3nt: TGTGCCAGTAGTAGCGGGGGAGAGACCCAGTACTTC
j_gene: TRBJ2-5; v_gene: TRBV7-2; d_gene: NA; abundance: NA; CDR3aa: CASSPGQYQETQYF; CDR3nt: TGTGCCAGCAGCCCAGGACAGTACCAAGAGACCCAGTACTTC
j_gene: TRBJ1-2; v_gene: TRBV19; d_gene: NA; abundance: once; CDR3aa: CAHVRRVGNYGYTF; CDR3nt: TGTGCCCACGTACGGAGGGTGGGCAACTATGGCTACACCTTC
j_gene: TRBJ1-2; v_gene: TRBV6-1; d_gene: TRBD1; abundance: NA; CDR3aa: CASREETGVPWYGYTF; CDR3nt: TGTGCCAGCAGGGAAGAGACAGGGGTTCCGTGGTATGGCTACACCTTC
j_gene: TRBJ1-6; v_gene: TRBV30; d_gene: NA; abundance: NA; CDR3aa: CAWGTGFSPLHF; CDR3nt: TGTGCCTGGGGAACAGGGTTTTCACCCCTCCACTTT
j_gene: TRBJ2-7; v_gene: TRBV5-1; d_gene: TRBD1; abundance: NA; CDR3aa: CASSWDRGPYEQYF; CDR3nt: TGCGCCAGCAGCTGGGACAGGGGGCCTTACGAGCAGTACTTC